The next 31 T cell receptor beta chains were all read from a single sample in a study of beta chain features in type 1 diabetes. TCRB transcripts that were expressed got sequenced, as all of the isolated RNA had been reverse transcribed. Profiling relied on immunoSEQ multiplex PCR, and the TCRdb table lists in-frame clones only, not all of them. The top ten clones hold about 0.015% of a sample with about 330,000 clones, approximately 10% of them seen once. The sample was naive CD4+ T cells from blood. The receptors here all came from a woman aged 25 to 39 in good health.

This clone was seen a few times. The V and J genes are TRBV7-2 and TRBJ2-4, with D perhaps TRBD1 (6 bases). Trimming pared 4 bases from V and 2 bases from J, leaving 15 bases between. Germline V lookup: CDR1 SGHTA, CDR2 FQGNSA. The CDR3 length is 16 residues. The CDR3 reads CASSSQGYLSKNIQYF. The DNA for the CDR3 is TGTGCCAGCAGCTCACAGGGATATCTGTCCAAAAACATTCAGTACTTC.

V is TRBV5-1 and J is TRBJ2-3; tentative D call: TRBD2 (6 bases). Germline CDR1 and CDR2: SGHRS and YFSETQ. This CDR3 spans 16 amino acids. V was cut by 4 bases and J by 1 base, with 16 bases left in between. CDR3: CASSPGTQPGTDTQYF. The CDR3 DNA sequence: TGCGCCAGCAGCCCTGGGACTCAACCCGGCACAGATACGCAGTATTTT.

This clone was detected a few times. The chain uses TRBV6-5 and TRBJ1-4; D is unclear. The germline gives CDR1 MNHEY, CDR2 SVGAGI. The CDR3 runs 15 residues. The germline V and J ends were trimmed by 5 bases and 0 bases, with 10 bases remaining between them. CDR3 nucleotides: TGTGCCAGCAGTCGCACCAGGACAACTAATGAAAAACTGTTTTTT. Its translation: CASSRTRTTNEKLFF.

The genes are TRBV6-5 and TRBJ1-5, with 11 nucleotides matching TRBD1. Germline V gene lookup returns CDR1 MNHEY and CDR2 SVGAGI. This CDR3 region has 15 residues. The V segment lost 6 bases and the J segment 5 bases; nucleotides outside the gene matches: 6. The CDR3 region has the DNA TGTGCCAGCAGACGGACAGGGGGCAGTGATCAGCCCCAGCATTTT. This gives the protein CASRRTGGSDQPQHF.

This chain joins TRBV7-6 and TRBJ1-5, with a tentative D call TRBD1 (6 bases). The length of the CDR3 is 14 residues. CDR1 is SGHVS and CDR2 is FNYEAQ in the germline V gene. V lost 6 bases and J lost 4, with 13 bases in between. This chain's CDR3 is CASSSGAGNQPQHF. The CDR3 coding sequence is TGTGCCAGCAGTTCAGGGGCGGGTAATCAGCCCCAGCATTTT.

DNA for the CDR3: TGTGCCAGCAGCGTAGTAGGACAGACCTACAATGAGCAGTTCTTC. Its translation is CASSVVGQTYNEQFF. This chain joins TRBV9 and TRBJ2-1; D is possibly TRBD1 (6 bases). This CDR3 is built from 15 residues. Trimming pared 0 bases from V and 2 bases from J, leaving 9 bases between. CDR1 and CDR2 (germline): SGDLS, YYNGEE. Based on the CDR3 plus reference TRBV9 and TRBJ2-1, the full variable domain is DSGVTQTPKHLITATGQRVTLRCSPRSGDLSVYWYQQSLDQGLQFLIQYYNGEERAKGNILERFSAQQFPDLHSELNLSSLELGDSALYFCASSVVGQTYNEQFFGPGTRLTVL.

This sequence joins TRBV9 and TRBJ2-2; TRBD2 might be the D (6 bases). V lost 4 bases and J lost 5, with 18 bases in between. This CDR3 comprises 16 residues. Germline V gene sequence: CDR1 SGDLS, CDR2 YYNGEE. CDR3 nucleotide sequence: TGTGCCAGCAGCCTTACGTCGCTAGCGTGGACCGGGGAGCTGTTTTTT. Translated, it gives CASSLTSLAWTGELFF.

There are a few counts of this clone. This sequence joins TRBV7-2 and TRBJ2-5; 8 nucleotides align to TRBD1. Germline CDR1 reads SGHTA; CDR2 reads FQGNSA. The CDR3 sequence is 14 residues long. V shed 5 bases and J 5 bases; nucleotides not matched to a gene: 7. CDR3 residues: CASSAGQGVETQYF. In nucleotides, the CDR3 is TGTGCCAGCAGCGCCGGACAGGGCGTGGAGACCCAGTACTTC.

The rearrangement joins TRBV18 to TRBJ2-3; TRBD2 agrees at 11 bases. Germline V lookup: CDR1 KGHSH, CDR2 LQKENI. The CDR3 loop spans 16 amino acids. With 3 bases clipped from V and 5 bases from J, the junction kept 7 bases outside the gene matches. DNA for the CDR3: TGTGCCAGCTCACCCACTAGCGGGAGCGGCGTAGATACGCAGTATTTT. This codes for CASSPTSGSGVDTQYF. Filled out from reference TRBV18 and TRBJ2-3, the complete variable domain reads NAGVMQNPRHLVRRRGQEARLRCSPMKGHSHVYWYRQLPEEGLKFMVYLQKENIIDESGMPKERFSAEFPKEGPSILRIQQVVRGDSAAYFCASSPTSGSGVDTQYFGPGTRLTVL.

The rearrangement joins TRBV14 to TRBJ2-7; D possibly corresponds to TRBD1 (5 bases). The CDR3 is made up of 16 amino acids. Trimming left V 4 bases short and J 0 bases short, with 16 bases between. CDR1 and CDR2 (germline): SGHDN, FVKESK. CDR3: CASSPHGGAPSYEQYF. DNA of the CDR3: TGTGCCAGCAGCCCTCACGGTGGGGCGCCCTCCTACGAGCAGTACTTC.

This clone was recorded a few times. V and J are TRBV4-1 and TRBJ2-3; D unresolved. V lost 0 bases, J lost 0 bases, and 7 bases lay in between. The germline gives CDR1 MGHRA, CDR2 YSYEKL. The CDR3 length is 15 residues. This CDR3 reads CASSQDYQSTDTQYF. The CDR3 region has the DNA TGCGCCAGCAGCCAAGACTACCAAAGCACAGATACGCAGTATTTT.

This clone occurred a few times. The chain links TRBV30 to TRBJ2-5, with D maybe TRBD1 (6 bases). Trimming cost V 5 bases and J 5 bases, with 12 bases left between them. The germline V gene encodes CDR1 GTSNPN and CDR2 SVGIG (reference sequence). The CDR3 is 12 amino acids. CDR3 nucleotide sequence: TGTGCCTGGGGGACAACTGGGGAGACCCAGTACTTC. Amino acids: CAWGTTGETQYF.

J is TRBJ2-7 and V is TRBV7-2; the match to TRBD1 covers 8 bases. The germline V gene encodes CDR1 SGHTA and CDR2 FQGNSA. CDR3 length: 13 residues. The V segment lost 2 bases and the J segment 6 bases; nucleotides outside the gene matches: 3. The CDR3 sequence is CASSLTGGTEQYF. The CDR3 DNA is TGTGCCAGCAGCTTAACAGGGGGTACCGAGCAGTACTTC.

The chain joins TRBV4-1 to TRBJ2-5; the D gene is possibly TRBD1 (6 bases). V lost 5 bases and J 4 bases, leaving 17 bases between the germline ends. The CDR3 consists of 15 residues. Germline CDR1 and CDR2: MGHRA and YSYEKL. CDR3 sequence reads: CASSKGPRGAETQYF. CDR3 sequence (DNA): TGCGCCAGCAGCAAAGGCCCCAGGGGAGCAGAGACCCAGTACTTC.

This clone was counted ten times or more. The chain carries TRBV29-1 and TRBJ2-7; maybe TRBD2 (6 bases). From germline, CDR1 is SQVTM and CDR2 ANQGSEA. V was clipped by 3 bases and J by 4 bases, with 10 bases between them. This CDR3 has 12 amino acids. In nucleotides, the CDR3 is TGCAGCGTTGATTACGGGGGATACGAGCAGTACTTC. It codes for CSVDYGGYEQYF.

The sample holds a few counts of this clone. The chain carries TRBV27 and TRBJ2-3; the match to TRBD2 covers 12 bases. The CDR3 is 16 residues long. Germline V gene sequence: CDR1 MNHEY, CDR2 SMNVEV (reference sequence). After removal of 5 bases from V and 5 bases from J, the junction contained 8 bases not matched to a gene. The CDR3 DNA reads TGTGCCAGCAGTCCCAGACTAGCGGGAGTGGTAGATACGCAGTATTTT. This codes for CASSPRLAGVVDTQYF.

The V call is TRBV19, the J call TRBJ2-1; TRBD2 agrees at 7 bases. V trimming: 6 bases; J trimming: 7 bases; junction bases outside the gene matches: 12. CDR1 is LNHDA and CDR2 is SQIVND in the germline V gene (reference sequence). The CDR3 is made up of 15 amino acids. The CDR3 is CASSSTAAGRNEQFF. CDR3 nucleotide sequence: TGTGCCAGTAGCTCCACCGCTGCCGGGAGGAATGAGCAGTTCTTC.

The V and J genes are TRBV7-9 and TRBJ2-1, with 9 bases that match TRBD1. Germline CDR1 SEHNR, CDR2 FQNEAQ (reference sequence). CDR3 length: 16 residues. V was pared by 7 bases and J by 6 bases, with 13 bases of the junction left unmatched. The DNA of the CDR3 is TGTGCCAGCACCCCGCAGGGGGACAGGGACATCAATGAGCAGTTCTTC. It codes for CASTPQGDRDINEQFF. Filled out from reference TRBV7-9 and TRBJ2-1, the complete variable domain reads DTGVSQNPRHKITKRGQNVTFRCDPISEHNRLYWYRQTLGQGPEFLTYFQNEAQLEKSRLLSDRFSAERPKGSFSTLEIQRTEQGDSAMYLCASTPQGDRDINEQFFGPGTRLTVL.

This clone has a handful of counts. V usage is TRBV27 and J usage is TRBJ2-1; maybe TRBD2 (5 bases). This CDR3 has 14 amino acids. Germline CDR1 and CDR2: MNHEY and SMNVEV (reference sequence). Trimming removed 4 bases from V and 8 bases from J, with 15 bases in between. The CDR3 DNA is TGTGCCAGCAGTTCCCGCGGGCCTCGCGATGAGCAGTTCTTC. This codes for CASSSRGPRDEQFF.

This clone has just a few counts. The chain is built from TRBV5-4 and TRBJ2-3, with TRBD2 identical over 8 bases. J gave up 0 bases and V 2 bases, and 5 bases lay outside the gene matches. CDR3 length equals 16 residues. Germline lookup yields CDR1 SGHNT and CDR2 YYREEE (reference sequence). The CDR3 loop is CASSFLAGFSTDTQYF. In DNA, the CDR3 is TGTGCCAGCAGCTTTCTAGCGGGCTTTAGCACAGATACGCAGTATTTT.

This clone was found a few times. The chain is built from TRBV4-3 and TRBJ1-5, with D uncertain. The CDR3 is 15 residues long. The germline gives CDR1 LGHNA, CDR2 YSLEER. Trimming took 0 bases from V and 2 from J, leaving 8 bases between them. CDR3 loop: CASSQEVQGNQPQHF. For the CDR3, the DNA is TGCGCCAGCAGCCAAGAGGTCCAGGGCAATCAGCCCCAGCATTTT.

This clone turned up a few times. The chain employs TRBV28 and TRBJ2-2; D call uncertain. Per the germline V gene, CDR1 is MDHEN and CDR2 is SYDVKM. Trimming shortened V by 4 bases and J by 0 bases, and 15 bases separated the two germline ends. There are 17 residues in the CDR3. For the CDR3, the DNA is TGTGCCAGCAGTTATCTTGGATATGGAGCGAACACCGGGGAGCTGTTTTTT. It translates to CASSYLGYGANTGELFF.

This clone has more than one count but fewer than ten. The chain has TRBV7-6 and TRBJ1-4; D unresolved. The CDR3 runs to 15 residues. Trimming shortened V by 2 bases and J by 0 bases, and 7 bases separated the two germline ends. The germline V gene encodes CDR1 SGHVS and CDR2 FNYEAQ. For the CDR3, the DNA is TGTGCCAGCAGCTTAATGTCCGCAACTAATGAAAAACTGTTTTTT. It is translated as CASSLMSATNEKLFF. Full variable domain (outside the CDR3, taken from reference TRBV7-6 and TRBJ1-4): GAGVSQSPRYKVTKRGQDVALRCDPISGHVSLYWYRQALGQGPEFLTYFNYEAQQDKSGLPNDRFSAERPEGSISTLTIQRTEQRDSAMYRCASSLMSATNEKLFFGSGTQLSVL.

This clone was recorded a few times. CDR3 loop: CASSHQGREQFF. The CDR3 bases are TGTGCCAGTAGTCATCAGGGAAGAGAGCAGTTCTTC. The V and J genes are TRBV19 and TRBJ2-1; D perhaps matches TRBD1 (5 bases). The V end lost 5 bases, the J end lost 10 bases, and 12 bases lay between the germline ends. Germline loops: CDR1 LNHDA, CDR2 SQIVND (reference sequence). The CDR3 loop spans 12 amino acids. Full variable domain (outside the CDR3, taken from reference TRBV19 and TRBJ2-1): DGGITQSPKYLFRKEGQNVTLSCEQNLNHDAMYWYRQDPGQGLRLIYYSQIVNDFQKGDIAEGYSVSREKKESFPLTVTSAQKNPTAFYLCASSHQGREQFFGPGTRLTVL.

The chain joins TRBV7-9 to TRBJ2-1; D not certain. V lost 5 bases and J lost 0, with 5 bases in between. CDR3 size: 13 residues. Germline V gives CDR1 SEHNR, CDR2 FQNEAQ (reference sequence). The CDR3 DNA sequence: TGTGCCAGCAGCCCCAGCTCCTACAATGAGCAGTTCTTC. The encoded protein is CASSPSSYNEQFF. Together with reference TRBV7-9 and TRBJ2-1, the CDR3 gives the full variable domain: DTGVSQNPRHKITKRGQNVTFRCDPISEHNRLYWYRQTLGQGPEFLTYFQNEAQLEKSRLLSDRFSAERPKGSFSTLEIQRTEQGDSAMYLCASSPSSYNEQFFGPGTRLTVL.

This clone was observed a handful of times. The genes are TRBV2 and TRBJ2-7; D unresolved. With 5 bases removed from V and 5 bases from J, the gap between germline ends came to 4 bases. The CDR3 consists of 10 residues. The germline V gene encodes CDR1 SNHLY and CDR2 FYNNEI. CDR3 protein: CASSRNEQYF. DNA of the CDR3: TGTGCCAGCAGTCGTAACGAGCAGTACTTC. Using reference TRBV2 and TRBJ2-7 for the parts outside the CDR3, the full variable domain is EPEVTQTPSHQVTQMGQEVILRCVPISNHLYFYWYRQILGQKVEFLVSFYNNEISEKSEIFDDQFSVERPDGSNFTLKIRSTKLEDSAMYFCASSRNEQYFGPGTRLTVT.

A few counts support this clone. V usage is TRBV2 and J usage is TRBJ1-1; D unresolved. The V end lost 7 bases, the J end lost 4 bases, and 16 bases lay between the germline ends. In germline, CDR1 is SNHLY, CDR2 FYNNEI. The CDR3 loop spans 14 amino acids. For the CDR3, the DNA is TGTGCCAGCACTCAATCCAGCGAAGGCACTGAAGCTTTCTTT. Translated: CASTQSSEGTEAFF. Full variable domain (rest looked up from reference TRBV2 and TRBJ1-1): EPEVTQTPSHQVTQMGQEVILRCVPISNHLYFYWYRQILGQKVEFLVSFYNNEISEKSEIFDDQFSVERPDGSNFTLKIRSTKLEDSAMYFCASTQSSEGTEAFFGQGTRLTVV.

The rearrangement uses TRBV7-2 and TRBJ2-3, with 7 bases identical to TRBD1. The CDR3 sequence is 16 residues long. Germline CDR1 SGHTA, CDR2 FQGNSA. V gave up 5 bases and J gave up 0 bases; unmatched junction bases: 8. In DNA, the CDR3 is TGTGCCAGCAGCCTAATGGGGACAGTAAGCACAGATACGCAGTATTTT. This translates into CASSLMGTVSTDTQYF.

The sample holds a few counts of this clone. The rearrangement uses TRBV6-5 and TRBJ2-7; 7 nucleotides align to TRBD1. The CDR3 loop spans 14 amino acids. Losses at the gene ends were 6 bases for V and 2 bases for J; bases not matched to a gene: 7. The germline V gene encodes CDR1 MNHEY and CDR2 SVGAGI. In nucleotides, the CDR3 is TGTGCCAGCAGGACAGGGACAGCCGCCTACGAGCAGTACTTC. Translation gives CASRTGTAAYEQYF.

The CDR3 DNA is TGTGCCATCAGTGATTTAACAGGGGGCAGGTACGAGCAGTACTTC. Its translation is CAISDLTGGRYEQYF. J is TRBJ2-7 and V is TRBV10-3; 9 bases are a match to TRBD1. This CDR3 is built from 15 residues. CDR1 ENHRY and CDR2 SYGVKD come from the germline V gene. V gave up 3 bases and J gave up 4 bases; unmatched junction bases: 7.

The CDR3 DNA is TGTGCCAGCAGCTTAACGGGACTAGCGAGCCAAGAGACCCAGTACTTC. This sequence encodes CASSLTGLASQETQYF. The chain couples TRBV7-2 to TRBJ2-5; 10 bases map to TRBD2. Germline V CDR1 and CDR2: SGHTA, FQGNSA. The V gene end was trimmed by 2 bases and the J gene end by 1 base; junction bases not matched to a gene: 4. CDR3 size: 16 residues.